This TCR beta chain appears in the sequencing data of a study of beta chain features in type 1 diabetes. General observations from the study: Cells expressing TCR highly could be over-represented by cDNA sequencing. Shorter TCRB CDR3s, moderately but significantly so, were found in Type 1 diabetes patients in all four CD4+ subsets.

CDR3 length: 15 amino acids. Germline values: CDR1 SGHRS, CDR2 YFSETQ. V lost 2 bases, J lost 3 bases, and 8 bases stayed unmatched. This clone occurred a few times. Its specificity is not known. Reverse transcribing all isolated RNA meant expressed TCRB transcripts were sequenced. Repertoires were generated with immunoSEQ multiplex PCR, while TCRdb's copy carries only in-frame clones and drops some. This sample has approximately 270,000 clones; about 13% occur once, and the top ten carry about 0.016%. The genes are TRBV5-1 and TRBJ2-7; 7 positions match TRBD1. Sequenced material: naive CD4+ T cells from blood. This TCR was recovered from a man aged 25-40 years with type 1 diabetes. CDR3 in amino acids: CASSFWTGQNYEQYF. In DNA form, the CDR3 reads TGCGCCAGCAGCTTCTGGACGGGACAGAACTACGAGCAGTACTTC.